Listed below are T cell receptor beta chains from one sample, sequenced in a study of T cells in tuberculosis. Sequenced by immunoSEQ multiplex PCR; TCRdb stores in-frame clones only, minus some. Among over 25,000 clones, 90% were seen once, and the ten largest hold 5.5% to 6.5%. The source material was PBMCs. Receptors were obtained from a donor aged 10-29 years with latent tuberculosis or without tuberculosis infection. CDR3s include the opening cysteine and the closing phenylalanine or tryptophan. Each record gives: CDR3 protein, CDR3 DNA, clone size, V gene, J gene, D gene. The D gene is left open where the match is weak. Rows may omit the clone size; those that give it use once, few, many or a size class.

CARTPRVQGNLGYGYTF,TGTGCCAGAACCCCTCGGGTTCAGGGAAATCTGGGGTATGGCTACACCTTC,-,TRBV5-3,TRBJ1-2,-
CASSAADSYEQYF,TGTGCCAGCAGCGCCGCTGACAGCTACGAGCAGTACTTC,-,TRBV7-2,TRBJ2-7,-
CASSIQGENTEAFF,TGCGCCAGCAGTATTCAGGGTGAGAACACTGAAGCTTTCTTT,-,TRBV5-1,TRBJ1-1,-
CASPSYEQYF,TGTGCCAGTCCATCCTACGAGCAGTACTTC,-,TRBV28,TRBJ2-7,-
CASSLSANYGYTF,TGTGCCAGCAGTTTATCGGCTAACTATGGCTACACCTTC,-,TRBV28,TRBJ1-2,-
CASSSWTGSPHEQYF,TGTGCCAGCAGTTCATGGACAGGGTCCCCCCACGAGCAGTACTTC,-,TRBV28,TRBJ2-7,TRBD1
CASSLGTGGSGLNEQFF,TGTGCCAGCAGCTTGGGAACAGGGGGCTCAGGCTTAAATGAGCAGTTCTTC,-,TRBV7-9,TRBJ2-1,TRBD1
CATSTLAGGTLSTDTQYF,TGTGCCACCAGCACACTAGCGGGGGGTACTCTTAGCACAGATACGCAGTATTTT,-,TRBV15,TRBJ2-3,TRBD2
CASRQGGRVEQYF,TGTGCCAGTAGACAGGGGGGAAGGGTCGAGCAGTACTTC,-,TRBV6-1,TRBJ2-7,TRBD1
CASSLQRGGPAGTQYF,TGTGCCAGCAGCTTACAGCGCGGGGGGCCAGCCGGTACGCAGTATTTT,-,TRBV7-2,TRBJ2-3,TRBD2
CASSLRGLGNQPQHF,TGTGCCAGCAGTCTCAGGGGGCTTGGCAATCAGCCCCAGCATTTT,once,TRBV2,TRBJ1-5,TRBD1
CASSNRRETQYF,TGTGCCAGCAGTAATAGGAGAGAGACCCAGTACTTC,-,TRBV7-8,TRBJ2-5,-